The entry below gives a single T cell receptor (beta chain) sequence along with its context. Its antigen is still unknown. The PCR employed 60 Vbeta primers together with 13 Jbeta primers. The data were produced by immunoSEQ multiplex PCR, yet TCRdb's version contains in-frame clones alone and is incomplete. The repertoire consists of under 150,000 clones, with 70% to 80% occurring once and the leading ten covering roughly 2%. The record originates from a study of cytomegalovirus exposure and HLA in healthy donors. Points from the study as a whole: In a later analysis, TCR beta V- and J-gene trimming was associated with a missense DCLRE1C variant.

Germline CDR1 KGHSH, CDR2 LQKENI. The CDR3 consists of 16 residues. Germline trimming cut 10 bases from V and 0 bases from J; bases unmatched to any gene: 11. Input material: PBMCs. The chain couples TRBV18 to TRBJ2-5; 10 bases are shared with TRBD2. This receptor was taken from a young man in good health and CMV-seronegative. This CDR3 is CATQRSSGRDQETQYF. CDR3 nucleotide sequence: TGTGCCACCCAACGGAGCAGCGGGAGGGACCAAGAGACCCAGTACTTC.